Listed below are T cell receptor beta chains from one sample, sequenced in a study of blood T cell repertoires in COVID-19. TCRdb keeps only in-frame clones here, not all; method: immunoSEQ multiplex PCR. This sample has fewer than 400,000 clones, with approximately 81% found just once. The sample consisted of PBMCs or T cells enriched from blood (not recorded which). The receptor source for this set is a woman aged 25-40 years who had been exposed to COVID-19. Each CDR3 is given with its conserved first and last residue. Fields, in order: J gene, V gene, D gene, clone size, CDR3 protein, CDR3 DNA. D genes are given only for firm matches. The size of a clone is reported for some rows only, either as once, few or many, or as a class for expanded clones.

J gene: TRBJ2-1; V gene: TRBV3-1/TRBV3-2; D gene: .; clone size: .; CDR3 protein: CASSHRGASSYNEQFF; CDR3 DNA: TGTGCCAGCAGCCATCGTGGGGCTAGTTCCTACAATGAGCAGTTCTTC
J gene: TRBJ1-6; V gene: TRBV4-1; D gene: TRBD1; clone size: many; CDR3 protein: CASSQVDPDRATLHF; CDR3 DNA: TGCGCCAGCAGCCAAGTGGACCCGGACAGGGCCACCCTCCACTTT
J gene: TRBJ1-5; V gene: TRBV7-9; D gene: .; clone size: .; CDR3 protein: CASSPGGAHSNQPQHF; CDR3 DNA: TGTGCCAGCAGCCCCGGGGGGGCCCATAGCAATCAGCCCCAGCATTTT
J gene: TRBJ2-1; V gene: TRBV29-1; D gene: TRBD2; clone size: once; CDR3 protein: CSARTSGSGNEQFF; CDR3 DNA: TGCAGCGCCCGGACTAGCGGGAGTGGGAATGAGCAGTTCTTC
J gene: TRBJ2-1; V gene: TRBV7-9; D gene: .; clone size: once; CDR3 protein: CASSLVAGAGRNNEQFF; CDR3 DNA: TGTGCCAGCAGCTTAGTTGCAGGCGCGGGGCGAAACAATGAGCAGTTCTTC
J gene: TRBJ2-1; V gene: TRBV6-4; D gene: TRBD2; clone size: .; CDR3 protein: CASSDGTRQFF; CDR3 DNA: TGTGCCAGCAGTGACGGGACTAGGCAGTTCTTC
J gene: TRBJ2-7; V gene: TRBV6-5; D gene: .; clone size: .; CDR3 protein: CASNYLSYEQYF; CDR3 DNA: TGTGCCAGCAACTATCTCTCCTACGAGCAGTACTTC
J gene: TRBJ1-2; V gene: TRBV21-1; D gene: .; clone size: .; CDR3 protein: CASSKVIKRQGFYGYTF; CDR3 DNA: TGTGCCAGCAGCAAAGTCATAAAAAGACAGGGATTCTATGGCTACACCTTC
J gene: TRBJ2-7; V gene: TRBV29-1; D gene: .; clone size: once; CDR3 protein: CSVARRGYEQYF; CDR3 DNA: TGCAGCGTTGCGAGGCGGGGCTACGAGCAGTACTTC
J gene: TRBJ1-2; V gene: TRBV29-1; D gene: .; clone size: .; CDR3 protein: CSDLTGNGYTF; CDR3 DNA: TGCAGCGACCTGACAGGAAATGGCTACACCTTC